The sequence of this T cell receptor (beta chain) was determined in a study of OX40 agonist ivuxolimab in advanced cancers. Background for the entire study: Ivuxolimab was an agonistic, fully human IgG2 monoclonal antibody directed against OX40 (CD134), a costimulatory receptor. Among the 52 dose-escalation patients, about 20 had hepatocellular carcinoma, around 15 melanoma, 9 renal cell carcinoma and 9 head and neck cancer. Three dose-escalation patients achieved partial responses, one with hepatocellular carcinoma and two with cutaneous melanoma. The point of sequencing TCRbeta in the periphery was to test whether ivuxolimab changed TCR sequence diversity and drove clonal T-cell expansion. A male proportion of almost 85% and a mean age of 60 years, ranging from 23 to 79, were recorded for the dose-escalation cohort. The monotherapy dose-escalation portion (N of about 50 patients) of the phase I ivuxolimab trial is reported in the paper. Patients were allowed to have had prior anti-PD-1, anti-PD-L1 or anti-CTLA-4 therapy, and around 43% of the dose-escalation patients had been treated with checkpoint inhibitors. Intravenous ivuxolimab was administered to patients every 2 weeks at six dose levels: 0.01, 0.1, 0.3, 1.5, 3 and 10 mg/kg. Findings and caveats that apply to the study as a whole: Low levels of normalized T-cell clonal expansion were also seen in some patients who did not respond. At doses of 0.1 to 3.0 mg/kg, clonal expansion of both CD4+ and CD8+ blood T cells was observed from baseline to week 6. After ivuxolimab, CD8+ T cells had more expanded clones than CD4+ T cells on average. In partial responders in the 0.1-3.0 mg/kg groups, normalized peripheral clonal expansion was found to be among the lowest, especially among CD8+ T cells. Which antigens the clonally expanded peripheral T cells were specific for was not determined.

Patients with autoimmune disease history or receiving systemic immunosuppression were excluded from the trial. In every dose cohort, peripheral blood was drawn for TCR sequencing at baseline, cycle 4 day 1, and cycle 7 day 1. The samples were drawn from a first-in-human, open-label, multicenter phase I dose-escalation trial of ivuxolimab. The trial enrolled adults with locally advanced or metastatic head and neck squamous cell, hepatocellular, melanoma or renal cell carcinoma. Before TCR sequencing, CD4+ and CD8+ T cells were separately sorted from peripheral blood. On this clone: The clone's antigen remains unknown. No per-base quality is available; no much larger clone lies one base away.

The CDR3, from cysteine to phenylalanine, totals 14 residues. Only the CDR3 region is kept as DNA, spanning 42 bases read in frame from base 1. At the junction V is shortened by 3 bases and J by 5 bases, with 8 bases in between. CDR1 and CDR2 are drawn from the germline V gene (reference sequence): LNHDA, SQIVND. Genomic DNA was extracted from sorted cells for sequencing of the TCRbeta CDR3 region. The immunoSEQ Assay was used for sequencing of TCRbeta CDR3 regions. The source is immuneACCESS, and TCRdb retained only in-frame sequences with V and J called. Part of the clones is not carried over; for the studies checked, unresolved V genes explain less than half of this, and the remainder is unexplained. In all, the sample holds about 43,000 clones, and roughly 86% of those were seen once. The top ten hold 35% of the sample.

This clonotype was sampled from an adult with an advanced solid tumor such as melanoma, head and neck, liver or kidney cancer. The sample consisted of CD4+ or CD8+ T cells sorted from blood, taken in a trial of the OX40 agonist ivuxolimab. The chain couples TRBV19 to TRBJ1-6; no D gene call is confident. The DNA sequence follows: TGTGCCAGTAGTATCGGTCAGAATAATTCACCCCTCCACTTT. The encoded protein is CASSIGQNNSPLHF.